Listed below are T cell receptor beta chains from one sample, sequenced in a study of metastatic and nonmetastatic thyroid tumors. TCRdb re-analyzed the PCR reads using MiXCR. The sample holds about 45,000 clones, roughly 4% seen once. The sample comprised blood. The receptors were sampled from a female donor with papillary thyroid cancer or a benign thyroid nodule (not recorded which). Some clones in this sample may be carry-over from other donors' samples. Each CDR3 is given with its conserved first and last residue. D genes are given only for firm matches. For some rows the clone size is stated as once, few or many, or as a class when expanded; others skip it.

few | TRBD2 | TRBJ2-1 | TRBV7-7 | CASSAGLAAGGEQFF | TGTGCCAGCAGCGCCGGGCTAGCGGCTGGAGGTGAGCAGTTCTTC
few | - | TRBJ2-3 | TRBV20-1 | CSAMTATDTQYF | TGCAGTGCGATGACAGCCACAGATACGCAGTATTTT
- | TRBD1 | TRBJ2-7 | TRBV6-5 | CASSYLRQGVKYEQYF | TGTGCCAGCAGTTACCTTAGACAGGGGGTTAAGTACGAGCAGTACTTC
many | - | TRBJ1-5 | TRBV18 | CASSGGGNQPQHF | TGTGCCAGCTCAGGGGGCGGCAATCAGCCCCAGCATTTT
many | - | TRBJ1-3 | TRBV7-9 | CASSLVSGAGNTIYF | TGTGCCAGCAGCTTAGTTTCAGGGGCTGGAAACACCATATATTTT
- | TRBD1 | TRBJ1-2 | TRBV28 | CASHPLGTGYNYGYTF | TGTGCCAGCCACCCTCTTGGGACAGGGTATAACTATGGCTACACCTTC
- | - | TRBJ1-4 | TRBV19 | CVTRAAQAIGNEKLFF | TGTGTCACACGCGCGGCTCAGGCCATAGGGAATGAAAAACTGTTTTTT
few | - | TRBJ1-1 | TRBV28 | CASRVGSTEAFF | TGTGCCAGCAGAGTGGGGAGTACTGAAGCTTTCTTT
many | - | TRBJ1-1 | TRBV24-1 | CATRARRDTNTEAFF | TGTGCCACCAGAGCCCGCAGGGATACGAACACTGAAGCTTTCTTT
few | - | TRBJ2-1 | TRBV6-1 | CASSTTGSSYNEQFF | TGTGCCAGCAGTACCACAGGGAGCTCCTACAATGAGCAGTTCTTC
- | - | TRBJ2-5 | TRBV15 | CATSRDLTSETQYF | TGTGCCACCAGCAGAGATCTAACTAGCGAGACCCAGTACTTC
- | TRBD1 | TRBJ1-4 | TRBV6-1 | CASSNGQGEYEKLFF | TGTGCCAGCAGTAACGGACAGGGAGAGTATGAAAAACTGTTTTTT
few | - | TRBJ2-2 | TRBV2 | CASSEITGELFF | TGTGCCAGCAGTGAAATTACCGGGGAGCTGTTTTTT
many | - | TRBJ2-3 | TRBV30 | CAWSVLGGSTDTQYF | TGTGCCTGGAGTGTACTAGGGGGGAGCACAGATACGCAGTATTTT
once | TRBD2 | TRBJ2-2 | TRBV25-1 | CASSEYYRTSISNTGELCF | TGTGCCAGCAGTGAATATTATCGGACTAGCATATCGAACACCGGGGAGCTGTGTTTT
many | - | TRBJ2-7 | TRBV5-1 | CASSFSTEHTYEQYF | TGCGCCAGCAGCTTTTCGACAGAGCACACCTACGAGCAGTACTTC
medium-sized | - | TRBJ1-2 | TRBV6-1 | CASSEAQPRYGYTF | TGTGCCAGCAGTGAAGCCCAACCTCGCTATGGCTACACCTTC
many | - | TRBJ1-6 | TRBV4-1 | CASSQELQGGSPLHF | TGCGCCAGCAGCCAAGAGTTACAGGGTGGGTCACCCCTCCACTTT
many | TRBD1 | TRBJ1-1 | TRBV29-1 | CSVLEQGAGTEAFF | TGCAGCGTCCTGGAACAGGGGGCAGGTACTGAAGCTTTCTTT
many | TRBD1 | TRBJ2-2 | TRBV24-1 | CATSDRDRGRTGELFF | TGTGCCACCAGTGATAGGGACAGGGGGCGGACCGGGGAGCTGTTTTTT
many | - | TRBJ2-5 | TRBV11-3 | CASSVRQEQETQYF | TGTGCCAGCAGCGTACGACAGGAGCAAGAGACCCAGTACTTC
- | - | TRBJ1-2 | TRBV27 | CASSPRTTGGGYTF | TGTGCCAGCAGTCCACGTACAACAGGAGGGGGCTACACCTTC
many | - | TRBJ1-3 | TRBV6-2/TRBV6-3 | CASSHGYSGNTIYF | TGTGCCAGCAGTCATGGATACTCTGGAAACACCATATATTTT
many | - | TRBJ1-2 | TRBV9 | CASSLGDMGYGYTF | TGTGCCAGCAGCCTGGGGGATATGGGGTATGGCTACACCTTC
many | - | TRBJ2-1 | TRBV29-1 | CSVSRDSTSLSYNEQFF | TGCAGCGTTTCCCGGGACTCAACTTCATTATCCTACAATGAGCAGTTCTTC
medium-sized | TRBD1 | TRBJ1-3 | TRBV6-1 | CASSEAGGAGRDTIYF | TGTGCCAGCAGTGAAGCAGGGGGCGCCGGAAGGGACACCATATATTTT
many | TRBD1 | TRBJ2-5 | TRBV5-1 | CASSLSGGQETQYF | TGCGCCAGCAGCTTGTCAGGGGGCCAAGAGACCCAGTACTTC
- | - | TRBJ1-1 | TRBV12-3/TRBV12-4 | CASSEITVNTEAFF | TGTGCCAGCAGTGAGATAACAGTGAACACTGAAGCTTTCTTT
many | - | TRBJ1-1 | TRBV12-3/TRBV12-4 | CALGQANTEAFF | TGTGCCTTGGGGCAGGCTAACACTGAAGCTTTCTTT
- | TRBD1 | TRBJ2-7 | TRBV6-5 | CASSSGTGYEQYF | TGTGCCAGCAGTTCCGGGACAGGGTACGAGCAGTACTTC
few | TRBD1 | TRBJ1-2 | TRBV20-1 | CSASKGTGSGGYTF | TGCAGTGCTAGTAAAGGGACAGGGTCGGGTGGCTACACCTTC
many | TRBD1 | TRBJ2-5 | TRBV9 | CASSPRDRNGETQYF | TGTGCCAGCAGCCCCCGGGACAGAAACGGGGAGACCCAGTACTTC
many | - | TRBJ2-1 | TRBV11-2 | CASSLVGLVGSYNEQFF | TGTGCCAGCAGCTTAGTCGGCCTAGTTGGTTCCTACAATGAGCAGTTCTTC
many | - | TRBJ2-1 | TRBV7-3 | CASSQSQGYEQFF | TGTGCCAGCAGCCAGAGTCAGGGGTATGAGCAGTTCTTC
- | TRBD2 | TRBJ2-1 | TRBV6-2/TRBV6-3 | CASIYSTSGAGNEQFF | TGTGCCAGCATTTACTCGACTAGCGGTGCGGGGAATGAGCAGTTCTTC
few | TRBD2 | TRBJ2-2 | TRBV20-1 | CSAQVSGGEDTGELFF | TGCAGTGCCCAGGTATCCGGGGGGGAAGACACCGGGGAGCTGTTTTTT
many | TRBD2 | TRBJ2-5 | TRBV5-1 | CASSLAGLAGQETQYF | TGCGCCAGCAGCTTGGCCGGACTAGCGGGCCAAGAGACCCAGTACTTC
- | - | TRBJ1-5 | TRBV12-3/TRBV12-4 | CASSLGGHNQPQHF | TGTGCCAGCAGTTTAGGCGGTCACAATCAGCCCCAGCATTTT
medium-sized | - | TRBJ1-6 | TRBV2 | CASSGNRKDSPLHF | TGTGCCAGCTCAGGAAACAGGAAGGATTCACCCCTCCACTTT